Listed here are 12 T cell receptor beta chains from one sample, sequenced in a study of T cells in Graves' hyperthyroidism and ophthalmopathy (dated by TCRdb to 2018 to 2020). Receptor amplification or capture employed multiplex PCR. Sequencing was carried out with an Illumina HiSeq 2000. TCR beta CDR3 regions were amplified from RNA transcripts. The first round of RT-PCR for the TCR CDR3 was performed with the HTBI primer set and the Qiagen OneStep RT-PCR kit. TCRdb took the public reads, trimmed them with fastp at Q25, ran MiXCR for clone calling and kept in-frame beta chains. Every entry covers one CDR3 protein and lists the most common genes and DNA from its rows. Across this sample there are some 400,000 distinct CDR3 sequences, with approximately 13% seen only once. The ten largest account for 11% of the sample. The specimen was blood. The receptors stem from a woman aged 55-70 years with Graves' hyperthyroidism.

This clonotype has a count of ten or more. The chain recombines TRBV30 with TRBJ1-2, with TRBD1 identical over 9 bases. This CDR3 spans 15 amino acids. V lost 7 bases to trimming and J lost 2 bases; unmatched junction nucleotides: 11. CDR1 and CDR2 from the germline V gene are GTSNPN and SVGIG (reference sequence). The CDR3 region is CALSSGTGSNYGYTF. Written as DNA, the CDR3 is TGTGCCTTAAGTTCCGGGACAGGGAGCAACTATGGCTACACCTTC.

This clonotype is a singleton in its sample. With a much larger clone just one base away, this may be a read error. The chain carries TRBV6-2 or TRBV6-3 and TRBJ2-7, with D unresolved. The CDR3 spans 15 residues. The germline gives CDR1 MNHEY, CDR2 SVGEGT. V dropped 0 bases and J dropped 2 bases, with 11 bases sitting between them. DNA for the CDR3: TGTGCCAGCAGTTACTCCCGAGTCCGGGCCTACGAGCAGTACTTC. As protein: CASSYSRVRAYEQYF.

This clonotype was found many times. The chain employs TRBV18 and TRBJ1-6, with no clear D. Trimming pared 1 base from V and 8 bases from J, leaving 12 bases between. Germline CDR1 is KGHSH and CDR2 is LQKENI. This CDR3 has 15 residues. The CDR3 bases are TGTGCCAGCTCACCACGAGGGATTGGCGATTCACCCCTCCACTTT. It codes for CASSPRGIGDSPLHF.

This clonotype was counted ten times or more. The rearrangement joins TRBV18 to TRBJ2-3; maybe TRBD1 (6 bases). Germline V gene sequence: CDR1 KGHSH, CDR2 LQKENI. The CDR3 runs to 15 residues. The V gene lost 5 bases and the J gene lost 2 bases, with 14 bases spanning the gap. As DNA, the CDR3 is TGTGCCAGCTCATCCGTGGGACATATCACAGATACGCAGTATTTT. Its translation is CASSSVGHITDTQYF.

This clonotype was counted ten times or more. The rearrangement joins TRBV20-1 to TRBJ2-5; D remains ambiguous. This CDR3 comprises 16 residues. Germline CDR1 reads DFQATT; CDR2 reads SNEGSKA (reference sequence). V lost 3 bases and J lost 4, with 21 bases in between. The CDR3 protein is CSASPETPTQRETQYF. CDR3 bases: TGCAGTGCTAGCCCCGAAACACCAACCCAGCGAGAGACCCAGTACTTC.

This clonotype was recorded at least ten times. The chain employs TRBV7-8 and TRBJ1-2; perhaps TRBD1 as D (5 bases). CDR1 is SGHVS, CDR2 FQNEAQ, per germline. V was trimmed by 3 bases and J by 6 bases, leaving 11 bases between them. CDR3 length: 13 amino acids. CDR3 sequence reads: CASSFLRGDGYTF. CDR3 DNA: TGTGCCAGCAGCTTTCTTCGGGGGGATGGCTACACCTTC.

This clonotype was recorded many times. The chain recombines TRBV28 with TRBJ2-5, with 7 positions matching TRBD2. The V segment lost 5 bases and the J segment 1 base; nucleotides outside the gene matches: 1. The CDR3 is 13 residues long. CDR1 MDHEN and CDR2 SYDVKM come from the germline V gene. CDR3 DNA: TGTGCCAGCAGTACGGGGGGCCAAGAGACCCAGTACTTC. Residues: CASSTGGQETQYF.

Many counts were recorded for this clonotype. The genes are TRBV28 and TRBJ2-7, with D possibly matching TRBD1 (5 bases). The V end lost 4 bases, the J end lost 3 bases, and 16 bases lay between the germline ends. Germline CDR1 reads MDHEN; CDR2 reads SYDVKM. The CDR3 runs to 15 residues. CDR3: CASSYDSIGVYEQYF. The CDR3 DNA reads TGTGCCAGCAGTTATGACAGTATAGGGGTCTACGAGCAGTACTTC. Based on the CDR3 plus reference TRBV28 and TRBJ2-7, the full variable domain is DVKVTQSSRYLVKRTGEKVFLECVQDMDHENMFWYRQDPGLGLRLIYFSYDVKMKEKGDIPEGYSVSREKKERFSLILESASTNQTSMYLCASSYDSIGVYEQYFGPGTRLTVT.

V gene TRBV10-3 combines with J gene TRBJ1-1; D call uncertain. Deletions cut 6 bases from V and 3 bases from J, with 5 bases between. Per the germline V gene, CDR1 is ENHRY and CDR2 is SYGVKD. The length of the CDR3 is 11 residues. The CDR3 reads CAISRDTEAFF. CDR3 DNA sequence: TGTGCCATCAGCCGGGACACTGAAGCTTTCTTT.

This clonotype was recorded at least ten times. This chain connects TRBV20-1 to TRBJ1-1; D possibly corresponds to TRBD1 (5 bases). V shed 6 bases and J shed 1 base, with 12 bases lying between them. The CDR3 loop spans 13 amino acids. The V gene's germline CDR1 is DFQATT and CDR2 SNEGSKA (reference sequence). The CDR3 loop reads CSAMTAPNTEAFF. For the CDR3, the DNA is TGCAGTGCGATGACAGCTCCGAACACTGAAGCTTTCTTT.

This clonotype was seen repeatedly, ten times or more. The chain recombines TRBV30 with TRBJ1-5; TRBD1 agrees at 9 bases. V lost 3 bases, J lost 5 bases, and 11 bases stayed unmatched. The germline V gene has CDR1 GTSNPN and CDR2 SVGIG (reference sequence). The CDR3 spans 16 residues. CDR3 region: CAWSSNTGGRDQPQHF. In nucleotides, the CDR3 is TGTGCCTGGAGCTCGAATACAGGGGGCCGGGATCAGCCCCAGCATTTT.

This clonotype was seen many times. CDR3 sequence (DNA): TGTGCCAGCAGCTCTGGACCGGTAGGGCGGACCACTAACTATGGCTACACCTTC. Residues: CASSSGPVGRTTNYGYTF. V usage is TRBV4-2 and J usage is TRBJ1-2; no reliable D call. Trimming shortened V by 5 bases and J by 0 bases, and 22 bases separated the two germline ends. The CDR3 runs to 18 residues. Looked up from germline, CDR1 is LGHNA and CDR2 is YNFKEQ.